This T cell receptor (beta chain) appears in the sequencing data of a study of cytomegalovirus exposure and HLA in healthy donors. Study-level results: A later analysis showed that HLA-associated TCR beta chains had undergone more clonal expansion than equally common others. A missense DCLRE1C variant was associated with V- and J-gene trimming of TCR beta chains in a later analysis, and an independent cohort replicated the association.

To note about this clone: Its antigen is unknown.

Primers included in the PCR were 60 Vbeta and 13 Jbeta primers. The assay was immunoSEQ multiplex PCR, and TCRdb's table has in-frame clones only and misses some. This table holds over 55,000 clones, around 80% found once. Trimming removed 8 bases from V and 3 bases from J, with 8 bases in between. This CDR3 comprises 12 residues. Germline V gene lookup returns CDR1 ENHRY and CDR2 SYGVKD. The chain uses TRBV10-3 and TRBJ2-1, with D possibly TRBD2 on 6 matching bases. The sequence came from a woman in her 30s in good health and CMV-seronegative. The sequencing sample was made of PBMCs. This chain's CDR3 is CAIGAGYNEQFF. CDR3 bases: TGTGCCATCGGAGCGGGCTACAATGAGCAGTTCTTC.